This T cell receptor beta chain comes out of a study of blood T cell repertoires in COVID-19. The table lists this clone with a few counts. Germline V gene data show CDR1 as SGHVS and CDR2 as FNYEAQ. This CDR3 has 15 residues. V lost 3 bases, J lost 3 bases, and 14 bases lay in between. The method was immunoSEQ multiplex PCR; TCRdb's version includes in-frame clones alone and lacks a portion of them. The repertoire holds under 300,000 clones, with approximately 85% as singletons. V usage is TRBV7-6 and J usage is TRBJ1-1; D remains unclear. Sample: peripheral blood. This clonotype was sampled from a woman aged 55-70 years with active or convalescent COVID-19. CDR3 protein: CASSLGRDGYTEAFF. DNA of the CDR3: TGTGCCAGCAGCTTGGGGAGAGACGGGTACACTGAAGCTTTCTTT.